This T cell receptor beta chain was obtained from a study of cytomegalovirus exposure and HLA in healthy donors. In germline, CDR1 is GTSNPN, CDR2 SVGIG (reference sequence). V dropped 4 bases and J dropped 1 base, with 25 bases sitting between them. The length of the CDR3 is 18 residues. A word on this clone: Its antigen is as yet unknown.

TCRdb keeps only in-frame clones here, not all; method: immunoSEQ multiplex PCR. The sample contains 30,000 to 40,000 clones, roughly 93% of which appear only once. Study conclusions and caveats: The authors listed 180 or so TCR beta chains as cytomegalovirus-associated.

Sequencing was performed on PBMCs. This receptor was taken from a man younger than 35 in good health and CMV-seronegative. The V gene is TRBV30, the J gene TRBJ1-1; maybe TRBD1 (6 bases). The CDR3 coding sequence is TGTGCCTGGATCCCCAACCTGGTCAGGGGTTTCCCGAACACTGAAGCTTTCTTT. Protein: CAWIPNLVRGFPNTEAFF.